This TCR beta chain was sequenced for a study of blood T cell repertoires in COVID-19. Looking at the study overall: The study drew acute and convalescent COVID-19 samples from the United States, Italy and Spain. Sources were T cells, B-cell-depleted T cells, or PBMCs; the material itself was cDNA or gDNA.

The data were produced by immunoSEQ multiplex PCR, yet TCRdb's version contains in-frame clones alone and is incomplete. This sample has hundreds of thousands of clones, with approximately 90% found just once. This clone has just one count. Everyone who took part was roughly 18 to 89 years old, and they came from about two dozen US areas. Each recovered donor of Cohort 3 presented with two negative PCRs, clearance, or symptom resolution. This TCR derives from a woman younger than 35 who had recovered from COVID-19. The sequenced material came from PBMCs or T cells enriched from blood (not recorded which).

CDR3 DNA: TGTGCCAGCAGTCCCCAGGGTGGAAGGAATCAGCCCCAGCATTTT. Residues: CASSPQGGRNQPQHF. The chain uses TRBV27 and TRBJ1-5; D may be TRBD1 (5 bases). The CDR3 totals 15 residues. V was clipped by 5 bases and J by 4 bases, with 15 bases between them. Germline CDR1 reads MNHEY; CDR2 reads SMNVEV (reference sequence).